Below, one T cell receptor beta chain is given with its context. What it recognizes is unknown. The sample comes from a study of shared clonotypes between healthy human individuals. Looking at the study overall: For every donor, three CD4 naive, three CD4 memory, two CD8 naive and one CD8 memory plates were used. Study-level points and caveats: In the sorted subsets, rarefaction showed sequencing was incomplete despite large depth.

This CDR3 has 14 residues. The germline gives CDR1 MNHNS, CDR2 SASEGT. Deletions cut 8 bases from V and 0 bases from J, with 11 bases between. It was at deep level that the assay was run. Data came from immunoSEQ multiplex PCR; TCRdb stores just in-frame clones and leaves some out. This sample has 2 million to 2.5 million clones, with 93% found just once. CD4+ cells were split into CD45RA+ naive and CD45RA-negative memory subsets. The chain carries TRBV6-1 and TRBJ1-3; D is uncertain. The receptor's source is a man aged 18 to 30 in good health. Some clones in this sample may be carry-over from other donors' samples. Sequencing input: naive CD4+ T cells from PBMCs. Subset specified: CD45RA+ positively selected. CDR3 amino acids: CASWADSSGNTIYF. CDR3 sequence (DNA): TGTGCCAGCTGGGCAGATAGCTCTGGAAACACCATATATTTT.